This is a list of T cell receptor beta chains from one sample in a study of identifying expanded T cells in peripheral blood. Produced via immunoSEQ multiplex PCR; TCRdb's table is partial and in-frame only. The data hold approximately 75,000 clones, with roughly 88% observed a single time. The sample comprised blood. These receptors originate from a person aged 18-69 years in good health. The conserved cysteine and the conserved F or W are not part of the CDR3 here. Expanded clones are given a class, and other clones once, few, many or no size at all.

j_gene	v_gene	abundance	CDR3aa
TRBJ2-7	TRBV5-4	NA	ASSLGQGGIYEQY
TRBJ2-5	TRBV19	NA	ASSPTGVQETQY
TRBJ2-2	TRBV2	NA	ASSEALNSGELF
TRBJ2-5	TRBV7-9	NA	ASSLDRGETQY
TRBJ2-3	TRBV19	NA	ASSIGIRGRDTQY
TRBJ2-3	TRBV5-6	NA	ASSIYKLAGLKTSDTQY
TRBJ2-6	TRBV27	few	ASSFNGANVLT
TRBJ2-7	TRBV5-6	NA	ASSLEAYEQY
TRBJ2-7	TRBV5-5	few	ASDRDDNYEQY
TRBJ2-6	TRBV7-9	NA	ASSGDRVGANVLT
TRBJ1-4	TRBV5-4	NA	ASSFKQQNEKLF
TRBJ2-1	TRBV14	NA	ASSQELGYNEQF
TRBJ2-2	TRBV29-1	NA	SVWTGNTGELF
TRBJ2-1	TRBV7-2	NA	ASSLGASGSLGF
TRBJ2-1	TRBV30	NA	AWTGVPYNEQF
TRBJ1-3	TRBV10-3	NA	AILAGTGNTIY
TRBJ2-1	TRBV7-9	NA	ASSLSVGQSYNEQF
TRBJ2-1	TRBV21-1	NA	ASSKALWGVPYNEQF
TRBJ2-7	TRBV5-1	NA	ASSFQPGLVYEQY
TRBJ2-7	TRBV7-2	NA	ASSSPPSLTQY
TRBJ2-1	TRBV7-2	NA	ASSSPRREVGEQF
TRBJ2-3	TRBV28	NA	ASSLGTGIFGTDTQY
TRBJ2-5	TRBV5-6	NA	ASSLARAGLAGEETQY
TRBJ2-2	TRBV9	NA	ASSLGLGGTGELF
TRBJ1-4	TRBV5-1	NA	ASSLKGLGEKLF
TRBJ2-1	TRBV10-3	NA	AISESGTGSNEQF
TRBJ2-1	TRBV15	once	ATSRGWWVPEAQDEQF
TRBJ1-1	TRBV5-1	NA	ASRRSDRGWNTEAF
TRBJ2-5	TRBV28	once	ASSSTLAGGLKTQY
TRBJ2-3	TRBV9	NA	ASSVSGRGGTDTQY
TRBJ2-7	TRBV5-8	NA	ASSLRDRGRGEQY
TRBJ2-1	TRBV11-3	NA	ASSLGSSGTSRDNEQF
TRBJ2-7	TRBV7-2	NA	ASSLRTGEAEQY
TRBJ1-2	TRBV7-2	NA	ASSLFGGQGYT
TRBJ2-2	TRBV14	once	ASSQGIAHRQEANTGELF
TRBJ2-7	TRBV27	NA	ASSLRGLNTYEQY
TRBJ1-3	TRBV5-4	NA	ASSAALGGGNTIY
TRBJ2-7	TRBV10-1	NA	ASSAGTSGGNYYEQY
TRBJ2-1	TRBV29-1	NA	SGAGTTSSYNEQF
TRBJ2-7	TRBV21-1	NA	ASSTRTSGDYEQY
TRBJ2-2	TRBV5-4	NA	ASSPHQGRGDTGELF
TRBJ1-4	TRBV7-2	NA	ASSSRATNEKLF
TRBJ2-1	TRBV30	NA	AWIRDRGSPKF
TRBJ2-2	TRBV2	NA	ASSVIYGELF
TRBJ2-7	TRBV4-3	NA	ATAKSGTVYEQY
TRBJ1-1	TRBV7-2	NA	ASSLYLEAF
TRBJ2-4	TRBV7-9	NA	ASSRRQGRFYDKNIQY
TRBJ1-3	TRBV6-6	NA	ASSYFPADSGNTIY
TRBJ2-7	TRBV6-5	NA	ASSLHFFGTYEQY
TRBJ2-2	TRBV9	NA	ASSVWGDGTGELF